This is a list of T cell receptor beta chains from one sample in a study of blood T cell repertoires in COVID-19. Sequencing used immunoSEQ multiplex PCR; TCRdb keeps in-frame clones, though not all of them. The data show about 370,000 clones, with 85% to 90% seen just once and around 1% held by the top ten. The sequenced sample consisted of PBMCs or T cells enriched from blood (not recorded which). These receptors all stem from a man aged 18 to 30 who had recovered from COVID-19. CDR3s include the opening cysteine and the closing phenylalanine or tryptophan. Fields, in order: CDR3 DNA, CDR3 protein, V gene, J gene, D gene, clone size. The D gene is left open where the match is weak. Some rows mark clone size as missing; the rest say once, few, many or name a class of expanded clone.

cdr3_nt: TGCGCCAGCAGCATGAATAGGGGCTCTGGAAACACCATATATTTT; cdr3_aa: CASSMNRGSGNTIYF; v_call: TRBV5-1; j_call: TRBJ1-3; d_call: -; clone_size: -
cdr3_nt: TGTGCCAGCAGTTACGTTCAGGGGGCAGGGCAGTACTTC; cdr3_aa: CASSYVQGAGQYF; v_call: TRBV6-5; j_call: TRBJ2-7; d_call: TRBD1; clone_size: -
cdr3_nt: TGTGCCAGCAGCATACAGGGGGCTAACTATGGCTACACCTTC; cdr3_aa: CASSIQGANYGYTF; v_call: TRBV7-9; j_call: TRBJ1-2; d_call: TRBD1; clone_size: -
cdr3_nt: TGTGCCAGCAGCCACAGAGGACCAGGGGAGTCTGGAAACACCATATATTTT; cdr3_aa: CASSHRGPGESGNTIYF; v_call: TRBV7-8; j_call: TRBJ1-3; d_call: -; clone_size: -
cdr3_nt: TGTGCCAGCAGCCAAGACTACGGACAGGGCGGCACTGAAGCTTTCTTT; cdr3_aa: CASSQDYGQGGTEAFF; v_call: TRBV3-1/TRBV3-2; j_call: TRBJ1-1; d_call: TRBD1; clone_size: few
cdr3_nt: TGTGCCAGCAGCCCTGCCGGGACAGCGGGCTACACCTTC; cdr3_aa: CASSPAGTAGYTF; v_call: TRBV9; j_call: TRBJ1-2; d_call: TRBD1; clone_size: few
cdr3_nt: TGTGCCAGCATTTGGGGGGAGGGCGTCAATGAGCAGTTCTTC; cdr3_aa: CASIWGEGVNEQFF; v_call: TRBV2; j_call: TRBJ2-1; d_call: TRBD2; clone_size: -
cdr3_nt: TGTGCCAGCAGCGTAGCGGCGGGAGGGCTTGTTGGGGCCAACGTCCTGACTTTC; cdr3_aa: CASSVAAGGLVGANVLTF; v_call: TRBV9; j_call: TRBJ2-6; d_call: TRBD2; clone_size: -
cdr3_nt: TGTGCCAGCAGCTCCGACAGGATGAACACTGAAGCTTTCTTT; cdr3_aa: CASSSDRMNTEAFF; v_call: TRBV7-9; j_call: TRBJ1-1; d_call: -; clone_size: -
cdr3_nt: TGTGCCAGCAGCTCCCTACGAGGGTTAGAGACCCAGTACTTC; cdr3_aa: CASSSLRGLETQYF; v_call: TRBV11-2; j_call: TRBJ2-5; d_call: -; clone_size: -
cdr3_nt: TGCGCCAGCAGCTTGGATGGGGGCATTCGTCAGCCCCAGCATTTT; cdr3_aa: CASSLDGGIRQPQHF; v_call: TRBV5-1; j_call: TRBJ1-5; d_call: -; clone_size: -
cdr3_nt: TGTGCCAGCAGCTCCGACAGTAACACTGAAGCTTTCTTT; cdr3_aa: CASSSDSNTEAFF; v_call: TRBV7-8; j_call: TRBJ1-1; d_call: -; clone_size: -
cdr3_nt: TGTGCCAGCAGCCAAGAATCGGGCAGGGCTTATGGCTACACCTTC; cdr3_aa: CASSQESGRAYGYTF; v_call: TRBV4-2; j_call: TRBJ1-2; d_call: -; clone_size: -
cdr3_nt: TGCAGCGCCTTAACCGGGACAGGGGGTGTAGCTTTCTTT; cdr3_aa: CSALTGTGGVAFF; v_call: TRBV29-1; j_call: TRBJ1-1; d_call: TRBD1; clone_size: once
cdr3_nt: TGTGCCAGCAGCAAGCGGGAAGATCAGCCCCAGCATTTT; cdr3_aa: CASSKREDQPQHF; v_call: TRBV14; j_call: TRBJ1-5; d_call: -; clone_size: -
cdr3_nt: TGTGCCATCAGTAAAGATACAACCAACTACGAGCAGTACTTC; cdr3_aa: CAISKDTTNYEQYF; v_call: TRBV10-3; j_call: TRBJ2-7; d_call: -; clone_size: -
cdr3_nt: TGTGCCAGCAGCTCCCACAGGGGAAGCACTGAAGCTTTCTTT; cdr3_aa: CASSSHRGSTEAFF; v_call: TRBV7-3; j_call: TRBJ1-1; d_call: TRBD1; clone_size: -
cdr3_nt: TGTGCCAGCAGTTTAAGTGGACAGCGGTCCTACGAGCAGTACTTC; cdr3_aa: CASSLSGQRSYEQYF; v_call: TRBV27; j_call: TRBJ2-7; d_call: -; clone_size: -
cdr3_nt: TGTGCCAGCAGCTTAAGGGAGAGCGGGAACACTGAAGCTTTCTTT; cdr3_aa: CASSLRESGNTEAFF; v_call: TRBV7-9; j_call: TRBJ1-1; d_call: -; clone_size: -
cdr3_nt: TGTGCCAGCAGAAAGCAGGGGGCGCATGAGCAGTTCTTC; cdr3_aa: CASRKQGAHEQFF; v_call: TRBV12-3/TRBV12-4; j_call: TRBJ2-1; d_call: TRBD1; clone_size: -
cdr3_nt: TGCAGTGCTAGAAGCCACACTGAAGCTTTCTTT; cdr3_aa: CSARSHTEAFF; v_call: TRBV20-1; j_call: TRBJ1-1; d_call: -; clone_size: -
cdr3_nt: TGTGCCAGCAGTAGGGGGACGTCGAACACCGGGGAGCTGTTTTTT; cdr3_aa: CASSRGTSNTGELFF; v_call: TRBV6-6; j_call: TRBJ2-2; d_call: -; clone_size: -
cdr3_nt: TGTGCCAGCAGCGCTGAGGCGGGGAGGCAGTACTTC; cdr3_aa: CASSAEAGRQYF; v_call: TRBV9; j_call: TRBJ2-7; d_call: -; clone_size: -
cdr3_nt: TGCGCCAGCAGCTTGGGGGAGCCATCTTATTCACCCCTCCACTTT; cdr3_aa: CASSLGEPSYSPLHF; v_call: TRBV5-1; j_call: TRBJ1-6; d_call: -; clone_size: -
cdr3_nt: TGTGCCAGCAACTCAATTCGGGATACGCAGTATTTT; cdr3_aa: CASNSIRDTQYF; v_call: TRBV2; j_call: TRBJ2-3; d_call: -; clone_size: -
cdr3_nt: TGTGCCAGCGCCGTAGAGCCCTACGAGCAGTACTTC; cdr3_aa: CASAVEPYEQYF; v_call: TRBV6-5; j_call: TRBJ2-7; d_call: -; clone_size: -
cdr3_nt: TGCGCCAGCAGCTTGGATGGAGCGAACACTGAAGCTTTCTTT; cdr3_aa: CASSLDGANTEAFF; v_call: TRBV5-1; j_call: TRBJ1-1; d_call: -; clone_size: -
cdr3_nt: TGTGCCAGCAGCAAATTTGCGGGGACAGGGGACAAGTACGAGCAGTACTTC; cdr3_aa: CASSKFAGTGDKYEQYF; v_call: TRBV21-1; j_call: TRBJ2-7; d_call: -; clone_size: -
cdr3_nt: TGTGCCATCAGTGGGGGTCGACAGGGAATGGTTGGAGGCTACACCTTC; cdr3_aa: CAISGGRQGMVGGYTF; v_call: TRBV10-3; j_call: TRBJ1-2; d_call: TRBD1; clone_size: few
cdr3_nt: TGTGCCAGCAGCAACCGAAACGGGGGGCGATCCTACAATGAGCAGTTCTTC; cdr3_aa: CASSNRNGGRSYNEQFF; v_call: TRBV14; j_call: TRBJ2-1; d_call: -; clone_size: -
cdr3_nt: TGTGCCAGCAGCTTAAGCCCTATGGACAGGGGCACTGAAGCTTTCTTT; cdr3_aa: CASSLSPMDRGTEAFF; v_call: TRBV7-3; j_call: TRBJ1-1; d_call: TRBD1; clone_size: -
cdr3_nt: TGTGCCAGCAGCTTTGGCAGGGAATACGAGCAGTACTTC; cdr3_aa: CASSFGREYEQYF; v_call: TRBV11-3; j_call: TRBJ2-7; d_call: -; clone_size: -
cdr3_nt: TGTGCCAGCAGTGAGTATCCTAACAGGGGAAGCAATCAGCCCCAGCATTTT; cdr3_aa: CASSEYPNRGSNQPQHF; v_call: TRBV27; j_call: TRBJ1-5; d_call: TRBD1; clone_size: -
cdr3_nt: TGTGCCAGCAGTTTATACGGGTTCCCTCCCCACGAGCAGTACTTC; cdr3_aa: CASSLYGFPPHEQYF; v_call: TRBV27; j_call: TRBJ2-7; d_call: -; clone_size: -
cdr3_nt: TGTGCCAGCAGCTCGTATAGGAGCTCCTATAATTCACCCCTCCACTTT; cdr3_aa: CASSSYRSSYNSPLHF; v_call: TRBV7-9; j_call: TRBJ1-6; d_call: -; clone_size: -
cdr3_nt: TGTGCCAGCAGCAAGACAGGGTTCACTGAAGCTTTCTTT; cdr3_aa: CASSKTGFTEAFF; v_call: TRBV3-1/TRBV3-2; j_call: TRBJ1-1; d_call: TRBD1; clone_size: once
cdr3_nt: TGTGCCAGCAGCCCCGGACTAGCGGGAGGCAATGAGCAGTTCTTC; cdr3_aa: CASSPGLAGGNEQFF; v_call: TRBV9; j_call: TRBJ2-1; d_call: TRBD2; clone_size: -